Listed here are 23 T cell receptor beta chains from one sample, sequenced in a study of T cells in localized non-small cell lung cancer. Profiling relied on immunoSEQ multiplex PCR, and the TCRdb table lists in-frame clones only, not all of them. There are tens of thousands of clones in the sample; roughly 83% occur only once, and 30% to 35% lies in the top ten. Sequenced here: PBMCs, sampled before any cancer treatment. Receptor source: a woman between 35 and 75 years old with stage II squamous cell lung carcinoma.

The V and J genes are TRBV5-4 and TRBJ2-2; D not resolved. CDR1 SGHNT and CDR2 YYREEE come from the germline V gene (reference sequence). V shed 1 base and J shed 6 bases, with 10 bases lying between them. This CDR3 contains 14 residues. The DNA of the CDR3 is TGTGCCAGCAGCTTGTATCGGGTCGCCGGGGAGCTGTTTTTT. It encodes CASSLYRVAGELFF.

The count of this clone is one. The V and J genes are TRBV6-5 and TRBJ1-4; 8 bases match TRBD1. J lost 8 bases, V lost 6 bases, and 8 bases had no gene match. Germline V CDR1 and CDR2: MNHEY, SVGAGI. This CDR3 is built from 14 residues. The chain's CDR3 is CASSSGGLGEKLFF. The CDR3 bases are TGTGCCAGCAGCTCAGGGGGCCTGGGGGAAAAACTGTTTTTT.

This clone turned up a few times. The chain recombines TRBV9 with TRBJ2-2; D is possibly TRBD1 or TRBD2 (6 bases each). Trimming took off 0 bases at V and 3 bases at J, with 18 bases between the two ends. This CDR3 comprises 18 residues. Germline lookup yields CDR1 SGDLS and CDR2 YYNGEE. The CDR3 coding sequence is TGTGCCAGCAGCGTAGCCCAGAGGGGGGCAGGGCACACCGGGGAGCTGTTTTTT. This translates into CASSVAQRGAGHTGELFF.

The chain links TRBV6-1 to TRBJ2-3; 7 bases match TRBD2. Per the germline V gene, CDR1 is MNHNS and CDR2 is SASEGT. Germline trimming cut 6 bases from V and 3 bases from J; bases unmatched to any gene: 9. This CDR3 is 15 amino acids long. In DNA, the CDR3 is TGTGCCAGCAGGGGGGGAGGGTTAGGGACAGATACGCAGTATTTT. The encoded protein is CASRGGGLGTDTQYF.

This sequence joins TRBV5-1 and TRBJ2-3, with D tentatively TRBD1 or TRBD2 (5 bases each). CDR3 length equals 14 residues. CDR1 and CDR2 from the germline V gene are SGHRS and YFSETQ. V shed 5 bases and J shed 2 bases, with 12 bases lying between them. The CDR3 nucleotides read TGCGCCAGCAGAGTGGGGGAGAACACAGATACGCAGTATTTT. Translated, it gives CASRVGENTDTQYF.

The CDR3 bases are TGTGCCAGCAGTGCCGACAGGGCGGATGGAAACACCATATATTTT. It codes for CASSADRADGNTIYF. The chain recombines TRBV6-1 with TRBJ1-3, with 7 bases lining up with TRBD1. The germline V gene has CDR1 MNHNS and CDR2 SASEGT. This CDR3 has 15 residues. V gave up 4 bases and J gave up 3 bases; unmatched junction bases: 6.

This clone turned up a few times. The chain carries TRBV5-6 and TRBJ2-1; D might be TRBD2 (5 bases). CDR3 size: 12 residues. Germline assignment: CDR1 SGHDT and CDR2 YYEEEE. V lost 4 bases to trimming and J lost 7 bases, with 9 bases between them. This CDR3 is CASSVEGNEQFF. DNA for the CDR3: TGTGCCAGCAGCGTTGAGGGTAATGAGCAGTTCTTC.

The V gene is TRBV28, the J gene TRBJ2-2, with 13 bases aligning to TRBD2. The V gene's germline CDR1 is MDHEN and CDR2 SYDVKM. This CDR3 is built from 16 residues. Germline trimming cut 5 bases from V and 4 bases from J; bases unmatched to any gene: 4. The CDR3 DNA is TGTGCCAGCAGTGTCACTAGCGGGGGGGCCACCGGGGAGCTGTTTTTT. Amino acids: CASSVTSGGATGELFF.

A single count supports this clone. CDR3 region: CASSVGSGGVQETQYF. CDR3 nucleotide sequence: TGTGCCAGCAGCGTGGGTAGCGGGGGAGTCCAAGAGACCCAGTACTTC. V is TRBV9 and J is TRBJ2-5; 9 bases align to TRBD2. The CDR3 has 16 amino acids. Trimming cost V 2 bases and J 1 base; bases outside gene matches: 6. Germline assignment: CDR1 SGDLS and CDR2 YYNGEE. The full variable domain, its missing parts supplied by reference TRBV9 and TRBJ2-5, is DSGVTQTPKHLITATGQRVTLRCSPRSGDLSVYWYQQSLDQGLQFLIQYYNGEERAKGNILERFSAQQFPDLHSELNLSSLELGDSALYFCASSVGSGGVQETQYFGPGTRLLVL.

The rearrangement links TRBV5-8 to TRBJ2-3; D is unresolved. The CDR3 totals 14 residues. Trimming cost V 5 bases and J 1 base, with 11 bases left between them. Germline assignment: CDR1 SGHTS and CDR2 YDEGEE. The CDR3 DNA sequence: TGTGCCAGCAGGCTCCAGTACGGCACAGATACGCAGTATTTT. This gives the protein CASRLQYGTDTQYF.

This sequence joins TRBV4-3 and TRBJ2-1; unclear D gene. Germline CDR1 is LGHNA and CDR2 is YSLEER. The CDR3 spans 15 residues. Trimming removed 4 bases from V and 1 base from J, with 11 bases in between. The CDR3, as DNA: TGCGCCAGCAGCCGTCAGTATGGATCCTACAATGAGCAGTTCTTC. Translated, it gives CASSRQYGSYNEQFF.

The chain has TRBV19 and TRBJ2-2; D might be TRBD2 (6 bases). Germline CDR1 and CDR2: LNHDA and SQIVND (reference sequence). The CDR3 has 14 residues. V was clipped by 4 bases and J by 0 bases, with 6 bases between them. The CDR3 protein is CASSSGANTGELFF. The CDR3 bases are TGTGCCAGTAGTAGCGGGGCGAACACCGGGGAGCTGTTTTTT.

This chain uses TRBV28 with TRBJ1-3; D is unclear. The CDR3 is 15 residues long. The germline V gene encodes CDR1 MDHEN and CDR2 SYDVKM. Trimming took off 4 bases at V and 0 bases at J, with 10 bases between the two ends. The CDR3 protein is CASSSGQTSGNTIYF. Written as DNA, the CDR3 is TGTGCCAGCAGTTCCGGGCAAACCTCTGGAAACACCATATATTTT.

This clone was detected a few times. This sequence joins TRBV21-1 and TRBJ1-2; TRBD1 is the table's D call, not checked against the DNA. TRBV21-1 is a recognized pseudogene. This CDR3 spans 14 amino acids. The CDR3 loop reads CASDRREGADGYTF. For the CDR3, the DNA is TGTGCCAGCGACCGCAGAGAGGGGGCGGACGGCTACACCTTC.

This clone has a single count. The chain recombines TRBV4-2 with TRBJ2-7; no clear D. The CDR3 spans 14 residues. The V gene lost 1 base and the J gene lost 5 bases, with 12 bases spanning the gap. Germline lookup yields CDR1 LGHNA and CDR2 YNFKEQ. The CDR3 region has the DNA TGTGCCAGCAGCCAAGTCTCGGGCCACCACGAGCAGTACTTC. Its translation: CASSQVSGHHEQYF.

The V gene is TRBV7-2, the J gene TRBJ1-2; D gene ambiguous. The CDR3 runs to 13 residues. V lost 2 bases, J lost 10 bases, and 14 bases lay in between. The germline V gene has CDR1 SGHTA and CDR2 FQGNSA. The CDR3 sequence is CASSLLSREYYTF. The CDR3 nucleotides read TGTGCCAGCAGCTTACTTAGCCGGGAGTACTACACCTTC. The whole variable domain, remainder taken from reference TRBV7-2 and TRBJ1-2, is GAGVSQSPSNKVTEKGKDVELRCDPISGHTALYWYRQSLGQGLEFLIYFQGNSAPDKSGLPSDRFSAERTGGSVSTLTIQRTQQEDSAVYLCASSLLSREYYTFGSGTRLTVV.

This clone has just a few counts. The rearrangement uses TRBV18 and TRBJ2-2; D is unresolved. The V gene lost 3 bases and the J gene lost 6 bases, with 11 bases spanning the gap. Germline V gene data show CDR1 as KGHSH and CDR2 as LQKENI. There are 14 residues in the CDR3. The CDR3 sequence: CASSPLGLAGELFF. The CDR3 DNA sequence: TGTGCCAGCTCACCTTTAGGGCTGGCCGGGGAGCTGTTTTTT.

The genes are TRBV10-2 and TRBJ2-1; D might be TRBD2 (6 bases). Germline loops: CDR1 WSHSY, CDR2 SAAADI. V gave up 7 bases and J gave up 8 bases, with 15 bases separating them. The CDR3 spans 13 residues. Here the CDR3 reads CASTRGWGDEQFF. The CDR3, as DNA: TGCGCCAGCACCCGGGGGTGGGGGGATGAGCAGTTCTTC.

The chain combines TRBV7-2 with TRBJ2-7, with TRBD1 as a possible D gene (6 bases). The CDR3 runs 15 residues. Trimming took 5 bases from V and 3 from J, leaving 17 bases between them. CDR1 is SGHTA and CDR2 is FQGNSA in the germline V gene. CDR3 sequence reads: CASSPRTGTYYEQYF. The CDR3 nucleotides are TGTGCCAGCAGCCCACGCACCGGGACATACTACGAGCAGTACTTC.

This clone was found a few times. The chain employs TRBV2 and TRBJ2-7; possibly TRBD1 for D (6 bases). The CDR3 runs to 11 residues. The ends were cut back, 6 bases at V and 4 bases at J, with 7 bases in the middle. Germline V gene lookup returns CDR1 SNHLY and CDR2 FYNNEI. The CDR3 DNA reads TGTGCCAGCAGAGGACAGTACGAGCAGTACTTC. Its translation: CASRGQYEQYF.

V usage is TRBV2 and J usage is TRBJ2-5; 9 bases are shared with TRBD1. The CDR3 spans 15 residues. V trimming: 1 base; J trimming: 5 bases; junction bases outside the gene matches: 5. Per the germline V gene, CDR1 is SNHLY and CDR2 is FYNNEI. The CDR3 is CASSEGTGVWETQYF. The CDR3 DNA reads as TGTGCCAGCAGTGAAGGGACAGGGGTGTGGGAGACCCAGTACTTC.

This sequence joins TRBV2 and TRBJ2-5; maybe TRBD2 (5 bases). The CDR3 contains 14 residues. The V gene's germline CDR1 is SNHLY and CDR2 FYNNEI. V lost 5 bases and J lost 5, with 15 bases in between. The CDR3 nucleotides are TGTGCCAGCAGTAACGAAGGCAGAGGGGAGACCCAGTACTTC. Translated, it gives CASSNEGRGETQYF.

The chain couples TRBV9 to TRBJ1-3; no clear D. The V gene's germline CDR1 is SGDLS and CDR2 YYNGEE. V was clipped by 0 bases and J by 5 bases, with 18 bases between them. This CDR3 has 17 residues. The CDR3 spells CASSVDSGAATRNTIYF. DNA of the CDR3: TGTGCCAGCAGCGTAGATTCGGGTGCCGCCACTAGAAACACCATATATTTT.